This T cell receptor (beta chain) was sequenced for a study of blood T cell repertoires in COVID-19. On the study more broadly: Researchers got acute and convalescent COVID-19 samples from the United States, Italy and Spain.

The CDR3 runs to 14 residues. V shed 3 bases, J shed 5 bases, and the junction held 6 bases outside the gene matches. CDR1 is LNHNV and CDR2 is YYDKDF in the germline V gene (reference sequence). Sequencing was performed with immunoSEQ multiplex PCR; in TCRdb, only in-frame clones are kept and a portion is missing. The table lists 200,000 or so clones, approximately 83% of them singletons. The J gene is TRBJ1-1, the V gene TRBV15; TRBD1 agrees at 7 bases. Sequencing was performed on peripheral blood. The sequence was obtained from a man aged 55 to 70 with acute or convalescent COVID-19. The CDR3 spells CATSRTGRRTEAFF. The DNA of the CDR3 is TGTGCCACCAGCAGGACAGGGAGGAGGACTGAAGCTTTCTTT. The entire variable domain, with the rest obtained from reference TRBV15 and TRBJ1-1, is as follows: DAMVIQNPRYQVTQFGKPVTLSCSQTLNHNVMYWYQQKSSQAPKLLFHYYDKDFNNEADTPDNFQSRRPNTSFCFLDIRSPGLGDTAMYLCATSRTGRRTEAFFGQGTRLTVV.